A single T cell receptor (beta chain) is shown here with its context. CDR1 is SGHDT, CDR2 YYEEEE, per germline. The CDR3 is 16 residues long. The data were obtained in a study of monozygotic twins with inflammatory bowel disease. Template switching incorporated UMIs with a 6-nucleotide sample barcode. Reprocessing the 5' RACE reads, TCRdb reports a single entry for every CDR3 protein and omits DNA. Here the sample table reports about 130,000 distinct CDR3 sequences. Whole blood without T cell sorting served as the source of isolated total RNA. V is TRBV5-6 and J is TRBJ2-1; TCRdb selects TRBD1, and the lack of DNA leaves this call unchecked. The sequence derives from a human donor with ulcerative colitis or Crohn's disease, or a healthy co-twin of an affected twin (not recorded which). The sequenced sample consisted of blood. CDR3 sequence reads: CASSIRTGSFYNEQFF.